These 27 T cell receptor beta chains originate from one sample sequenced in a study of cytomegalovirus exposure and HLA in healthy donors. PCR primers comprised 60 Vbeta and 13 Jbeta primers. Sequencing used immunoSEQ multiplex PCR; TCRdb keeps in-frame clones, though not all of them. The top ten clones hold approximately 2% of a sample with around 150,000 clones, around 77% of them seen once. Source material: PBMCs. The receptors stem from a man aged 25 to 40 in good health and CMV-seronegative.

This clone was observed a few times. This chain joins TRBV2 and TRBJ2-1, with 8 nucleotides matching TRBD1. After removal of 7 bases from V and 8 bases from J, the junction contained 1 base not matched to a gene. The CDR3 contains 11 residues. Per germline, CDR1 SNHLY and CDR2 FYNNEI. The CDR3 here is CASTGGYEQFF. Here the CDR3 DNA reads TGTGCCAGCACAGGGGGCTATGAGCAGTTCTTC.

A single count supports this clone. The chain carries TRBV6-6 and TRBJ1-5; no clear D. The V gene lost 4 bases and the J gene lost 2 bases, with 15 bases spanning the gap. In germline, CDR1 is MNHNY, CDR2 SVGAGI (reference sequence). This CDR3 is 16 amino acids long. The CDR3 spells CASSLFFDTGNQPQHF. In nucleotides, the CDR3 is TGTGCCAGCAGTTTATTTTTTGATACGGGCAATCAGCCCCAGCATTTT.

The chain is built from TRBV5-6 and TRBJ1-2, with a weak D call TRBD1 (6 bases). The germline V gene encodes CDR1 SGHDT and CDR2 YYEEEE. The V end lost 0 bases, the J end lost 5 bases, and 14 bases lay between the germline ends. The CDR3 has 15 amino acids. CDR3 DNA: TGTGCCAGCAGCTTGGACCCCAGGGGAAATTATGGCTACACCTTC. Protein: CASSLDPRGNYGYTF.

The CDR3 nucleotides are TGTGCCAGCAGTGATCTAGGGACAGGGATTTACGAGCAGTACTTC. Its protein product is CASSDLGTGIYEQYF. The rearrangement joins TRBV2 to TRBJ2-7; 9 bases line up with TRBD1. Germline lookup yields CDR1 SNHLY and CDR2 FYNNEI. The V and J ends lost 3 bases and 4 bases, in that order; junction bases with no gene match: 7. There are 15 residues in the CDR3.

The gene calls are TRBV29-1 and TRBJ2-7; 8 bases match TRBD1. From germline, CDR1 is SQVTM and CDR2 ANQGSEA. J gave up 5 bases and V 6 bases, and 6 bases lay outside the gene matches. CDR3 size: 12 residues. CDR3 protein: CSVGQGPHEQYF. The DNA for the CDR3 is TGCAGCGTCGGACAGGGCCCCCACGAGCAGTACTTC.

V and J are TRBV4-1 and TRBJ2-7; maybe TRBD1 (6 bases). Trimming took 1 base from V and 7 from J, leaving 17 bases between them. Germline CDR1 and CDR2: MGHRA and YSYEKL. This CDR3 has 15 amino acids. CDR3 DNA sequence: TGCGCCAGCAGCCAAGCGACAGGTGCTGCTGGGGAGCAGTACTTC. Translation: CASSQATGAAGEQYF.

The table lists this clone with a few counts. This chain uses TRBV19 with TRBJ2-1; 12 bases are a match to TRBD2. The CDR3 contains 18 residues. Germline-derived CDR1 and CDR2 are LNHDA and SQIVND (reference sequence). V lost 5 bases, J lost 1 base, and 9 bases stayed unmatched. CDR3 in amino acids: CASSPTGTSGLSYNEQFF. DNA of the CDR3: TGTGCCAGTAGTCCAACCGGGACTAGCGGGTTATCCTACAATGAGCAGTTCTTC. Combining the CDR3 with reference TRBV19 and TRBJ2-1 gives the whole variable domain DGGITQSPKYLFRKEGQNVTLSCEQNLNHDAMYWYRQDPGQGLRLIYYSQIVNDFQKGDIAEGYSVSREKKESFPLTVTSAQKNPTAFYLCASSPTGTSGLSYNEQFFGPGTRLTVL.

The chain is built from TRBV4-1 and TRBJ2-7; D possibly corresponds to TRBD1 (5 bases). The V gene lost 0 bases and the J gene lost 1 base, with 10 bases spanning the gap. This CDR3 comprises 15 residues. Germline V gene lookup returns CDR1 MGHRA and CDR2 YSYEKL. CDR3 nucleotide sequence: TGCGCCAGCAGCCAAGATATGCAGGGTTCCTACGAGCAGTACTTC. Translation: CASSQDMQGSYEQYF.

The rearrangement links TRBV7-9 to TRBJ2-7; D perhaps matches TRBD1 (5 bases). The germline CDR1 and CDR2 sequences are SEHNR and FQNEAQ (reference sequence). The CDR3 consists of 15 residues. The ends were cut back, 0 bases at V and 2 bases at J, with 11 bases in the middle. The CDR3 loop is CASSLARVPPYEQYF. Written as DNA, the CDR3 is TGTGCCAGCAGCTTAGCCAGGGTCCCCCCCTACGAGCAGTACTTC.

The chain combines TRBV7-9 with TRBJ1-5; the D is unclear. Germline-derived CDR1 and CDR2 are SEHNR and FQNEAQ (reference sequence). The V and J ends lost 3 bases and 5 bases respectively, with 11 bases between them. CDR3 length: 14 amino acids. CDR3 nucleotide sequence: TGTGCCAGCAGCTTGAATGGCGGAGATCAGCCCCAGCATTTT. This gives the protein CASSLNGGDQPQHF.

V is TRBV5-1 and J is TRBJ2-2, with D possibly matching TRBD1 (7 bases). The CDR3 extends over 14 amino acids. Germline V gene sequence: CDR1 SGHRS, CDR2 YFSETQ. Trimming pared 5 bases from V and 5 bases from J, leaving 13 bases between. The CDR3 coding sequence is TGCGCCAGCAGGCCGACAGGGAGGACCGGGGAGCTGTTTTTT. Translated: CASRPTGRTGELFF.

The genes are TRBV5-5 and TRBJ2-1, with D possibly being TRBD1 (6 bases). V was trimmed by 4 bases and J by 6 bases, leaving 17 bases between them. The CDR3 runs to 15 residues. Per the germline V gene, CDR1 is SGHKS and CDR2 is YYEKEE (reference sequence). CDR3 DNA sequence: TGTGCCAGCAGCAGGGACATGTCGGTAGGCAATGAGCAGTTCTTC. Its protein is CASSRDMSVGNEQFF.

The rearrangement joins TRBV5-1 to TRBJ2-7; D might be TRBD1 (6 bases). The V end was cut by 3 bases, the J end by 3 bases, with 28 bases between. The CDR3 totals 19 residues. The germline gives CDR1 SGHRS, CDR2 YFSETQ. DNA for the CDR3: TGCGCCAGCAGCTCAATCCCATTCAGGGGATCTGCCCCCCTCTACGAGCAGTACTTC. Translated: CASSSIPFRGSAPLYEQYF.

There are a few counts of this clone. This rearrangement joins TRBV2 to TRBJ1-1, with D hard to call. The V and J ends lost 5 bases and 0 bases respectively, with 16 bases between them. The CDR3 loop spans 16 amino acids. Looked up from germline, CDR1 is SNHLY and CDR2 is FYNNEI. The DNA for the CDR3 is TGTGCCAGCAGTTCAGGACTGGTGGGCTTGAACACTGAAGCTTTCTTT. Translation: CASSSGLVGLNTEAFF.

This chain joins TRBV28 and TRBJ2-2, with D uncertain. Germline CDR1 is MDHEN and CDR2 is SYDVKM. The CDR3 totals 16 residues. Deletions cut 5 bases from V and 3 bases from J, with 16 bases between. The CDR3 region has the DNA TGTGCCAGCAGTAATGCCCTCGGGTTCTACACCGGGGAGCTGTTTTTT. Translated, it gives CASSNALGFYTGELFF.

J is TRBJ2-7 and V is TRBV5-1; 13 bases map to TRBD2. V dropped 4 bases and J dropped 0; count of bases not matched to a gene: 4. Germline assignment: CDR1 SGHRS and CDR2 YFSETQ. This CDR3 has 16 residues. The CDR3 DNA sequence: TGCGCCAGCAGCCCAGGACTAGCGGGAGTCTCCTACGAGCAGTACTTC. Its translation is CASSPGLAGVSYEQYF.

The rearrangement uses TRBV11-3 and TRBJ2-1; TRBD1 matches at 10 bases. V lost 3 bases and J lost 3; bases outside the gene matches: 2. Germline V gene lookup returns CDR1 SGHNT and CDR2 YENEEA. The length of the CDR3 is 15 residues. The CDR3 DNA sequence: TGTGCCAGCAGCTTGGGACAGGGGCGCTACAATGAGCAGTTCTTC. Its translation: CASSLGQGRYNEQFF.

This clone was seen a single time. The gene calls are TRBV9 and TRBJ1-2, with D perhaps TRBD1 (6 bases). The germline V and J ends were trimmed by 0 bases and 2 bases, with 11 bases remaining between them. The CDR3 covers 15 residues. Looked up from germline, CDR1 is SGDLS and CDR2 is YYNGEE. The CDR3 DNA is TGTGCCAGCAGCGTAGCGGACAGCGAAAACTATGGCTACACCTTC. The encoded protein is CASSVADSENYGYTF.

The CDR3 sequence is CASSLVQGPTQLGGYTF. The CDR3 DNA is TGTGCCAGCAGTTTAGTACAGGGCCCCACCCAGCTGGGGGGCTACACCTTC. The rearrangement joins TRBV28 to TRBJ1-2, with D perhaps TRBD1 (6 bases). The CDR3 extends over 17 amino acids. Per the germline V gene, CDR1 is MDHEN and CDR2 is SYDVKM. V lost 2 bases and J lost 8, with 24 bases in between.

This clone has a handful of counts. This CDR3 reads CASSRSPGAGDEQFF. The CDR3 coding sequence is TGCGCCAGCAGCCGTTCGCCCGGGGCGGGGGATGAGCAGTTCTTC. The chain recombines TRBV4-1 with TRBJ2-1; 7 bases line up with TRBD2. Germline CDR1 MGHRA, CDR2 YSYEKL. The V segment lost 4 bases and the J segment 8 bases; nucleotides outside the gene matches: 11. This CDR3 region has 15 residues.

The chain employs TRBV7-9 and TRBJ1-2; no reliable D call. Germline assignment: CDR1 SEHNR and CDR2 FQNEAQ (reference sequence). The CDR3 runs 16 residues. V shed 0 bases and J shed 4 bases, with 15 bases lying between them. The chain's CDR3 is CASSLAPEGRGYGYTF. The CDR3 DNA reads TGTGCCAGCAGCTTAGCCCCGGAGGGCCGGGGCTATGGCTACACCTTC.

The chain combines TRBV27 with TRBJ1-6; TRBD1 might be the D (6 bases). The CDR3 runs 20 residues. Germline V gene lookup returns CDR1 MNHEY and CDR2 SMNVEV (reference sequence). V shed 1 base and J shed 5 bases, with 24 bases lying between them. The DNA of the CDR3 is TGTGCCAGCAGTTTATTTTCTTTGGGCCGGGCCAGGGGAAATAATTCACCCCTCCACTTT. It yields the protein CASSLFSLGRARGNNSPLHF.

This chain uses TRBV5-1 with TRBJ1-4; tentatively, D is TRBD1 (6 bases). Trimming stripped 2 bases from V and 1 base from J, with 12 bases between. CDR1 and CDR2 (germline): SGHRS, YFSETQ. The CDR3 has 16 residues. The CDR3: CASSLSQGRTNEKLFF. CDR3 in DNA: TGCGCCAGCAGCTTATCACAGGGTCGAACTAATGAAAAACTGTTTTTT.

This chain uses TRBV7-6 with TRBJ2-2; 13 bases agree with TRBD2. With 5 bases clipped from V and 5 bases from J, the junction kept 5 bases outside the gene matches. The length of the CDR3 is 16 residues. The germline gives CDR1 SGHVS, CDR2 FNYEAQ. CDR3 DNA sequence: TGTGCCAGCAGCGTCGGGACTAGCGGGAATACCGGGGAGCTGTTTTTT. Amino acids: CASSVGTSGNTGELFF.

This clone was seen a single time. The chain recombines TRBV11-2 with TRBJ2-5; D perhaps matches TRBD2 (6 bases). V was cut by 5 bases and J by 5 bases, with 12 bases left in between. The germline gives CDR1 SGHAT, CDR2 FQNNGV. The CDR3 has 13 amino acids. CDR3 sequence: CASSPGGVETQYF. CDR3 bases: TGTGCCAGCAGCCCGGGCGGGGTGGAGACCCAGTACTTC.

The rearrangement joins TRBV5-1 to TRBJ2-4; 11 bases map to TRBD2. This CDR3 has 19 amino acids. Germline CDR1 is SGHRS and CDR2 is YFSETQ. The trim removed 0 bases at V and 0 bases at J, leaving 8 bases unmatched. This CDR3 is CASSLAGSGGALAKNIQYF. In DNA form, the CDR3 reads TGCGCCAGCAGCTTGGCCGGTAGCGGGGGGGCTCTAGCCAAAAACATTCAGTACTTC.

The chain combines TRBV7-2 with TRBJ2-7, with 7 positions matching TRBD1. Per germline, CDR1 SGHTA and CDR2 FQGNSA. The CDR3 spans 15 residues. V was pared by 3 bases and J by 3 bases, with 8 bases of the junction left unmatched. The CDR3 DNA is TGTGCCAGCAGCTTTCGACAGGGACCCCACTACGAGCAGTACTTC. Translation: CASSFRQGPHYEQYF.